This T cell receptor beta chain is from a study of blood T cell repertoires in COVID-19. Whole-study context: Material from acute and convalescent COVID-19 was sourced from the United States, Italy and Spain.

The study drew participants aged about 18 to 95 years from under 30 US areas. The method was immunoSEQ multiplex PCR; TCRdb's version includes in-frame clones alone and lacks a portion of them. The sample lists about 240,000 clones; 70% to 90% were seen once. Per the germline V gene, CDR1 is KGHSH and CDR2 is LQKENI. CDR3 length equals 13 residues. V was cut by 4 bases and J by 7 bases, with 11 bases left in between. The chain recombines TRBV18 with TRBJ2-1; no reliable D call. This sequence originates from a middle-aged woman with acute COVID-19. The material sequenced was PBMCs or T cells enriched from blood (not recorded which). CDR3 loop: CASSLGLDNEQFF. The CDR3 DNA follows: TGTGCCAGCTCACTTGGCCTTGATAATGAGCAGTTCTTC.